The 29 T cell receptor beta chains below were found in one sample sequenced in a study of vaccination effects on CD4 cells after COVID-19. Profiled with immunoSEQ multiplex PCR; TCRdb holds only in-frame clones, not every one. The data hold approximately 29,000 clones, with 74% observed a single time. Subsequent to a culture period of 10 to 11 days, CD4+ T cells were isolated. BNT162b2 vaccine or mRNA-1273 vaccine was given to participants in two doses. Their specific antigens are unknown. The sequencing used CD4+ T cells from PBMCs cultured without peptide, collected after COVID-19 vaccination. Every receptor here comes from a human donor who received a COVID-19 vaccine.

The chain carries TRBV5-6 and TRBJ2-1; D is possibly TRBD1 or TRBD2 (5 bases each). V gave up 4 bases and J gave up 5 bases, with 13 bases separating them. Germline CDR1 is SGHDT and CDR2 is YYEEEE. The CDR3 totals 14 residues. DNA for the CDR3: TGTGCCAGCAGCCGAGGGACCAATAACAATGAGCAGTTCTTC. Amino acids: CASSRGTNNNEQFF.

The J gene is TRBJ1-1, the V gene TRBV14; 8 bases fit TRBD1. With V trimmed by 4 bases and J by 8 bases, 12 bases remained unmatched. From germline, CDR1 is SGHDN and CDR2 FVKESK. The CDR3 extends over 15 amino acids. The CDR3 protein is CASSPGRTGMAEAFF. In DNA form, the CDR3 reads TGTGCCAGCAGCCCGGGACGGACAGGGATGGCGGAAGCTTTCTTT.

CDR3 DNA: TGTGCCAGCAGCCTAGACCCCGACTACGAGCAGTACTTC. It is translated as CASSLDPDYEQYF. The chain is built from TRBV7-2 and TRBJ2-7; no clear D. The V end was cut by 5 bases, the J end by 3 bases, with 11 bases between. The germline CDR1 and CDR2 sequences are SGHTA and FQGNSA. CDR3 length: 13 residues. Drawing the rest from reference TRBV7-2 and TRBJ2-7, the complete variable domain is GAGVSQSPSNKVTEKGKDVELRCDPISGHTALYWYRQSLGQGLEFLIYFQGNSAPDKSGLPSDRFSAERTGGSVSTLTIQRTQQEDSAVYLCASSLDPDYEQYFGPGTRLTVT.

The rearrangement links TRBV7-9 to TRBJ2-7; weak D call: TRBD1 (5 bases). Trimming pared 1 base from V and 5 bases from J, leaving 9 bases between. This CDR3 comprises 13 residues. Germline lookup yields CDR1 SEHNR and CDR2 FQNEAQ (reference sequence). CDR3 sequence reads: CASSLDQGHEQYF. CDR3 DNA sequence: TGTGCCAGCAGCTTAGACCAGGGTCACGAGCAGTACTTC.

This rearrangement joins TRBV9 to TRBJ2-5, with 9 bases aligning to TRBD2. The length of the CDR3 is 17 residues. Germline V gives CDR1 SGDLS, CDR2 YYNGEE. The trim removed 1 base at V and 4 bases at J, leaving 11 bases unmatched. The CDR3: CASSVLGSAGGPETQYF. CDR3 in DNA: TGTGCCAGCAGCGTATTAGGTTCGGCGGGGGGGCCAGAGACCCAGTACTTC.

The V and J genes are TRBV11-2 and TRBJ2-7; TRBD1 aligns across 9 bases. Germline values: CDR1 SGHAT, CDR2 FQNNGV. This CDR3 contains 15 residues. Losses at the gene ends were 1 base for V and 2 bases for J; bases not matched to a gene: 3. CDR3: CASSLVRTGAYEQYF. CDR3 DNA: TGTGCCAGCAGCTTAGTTCGGACAGGGGCCTACGAGCAGTACTTC.

V usage is TRBV5-4 and J usage is TRBJ2-2; maybe TRBD1 (6 bases). The CDR3 is 16 amino acids. Germline V gene data show CDR1 as SGHNT and CDR2 as YYREEE (reference sequence). V lost 1 base to trimming and J lost 6 bases, with 16 bases between them. CDR3 nucleotide sequence: TGTGCCAGCAGCTTGATTAGAATGAACAGGGCCGGGGAGCTGTTTTTT. Translating gives CASSLIRMNRAGELFF.

V gene TRBV29-1 combines with J gene TRBJ2-4, with D unresolved. Per the germline V gene, CDR1 is SQVTM and CDR2 is ANQGSEA. The V end lost 7 bases, the J end lost 1 base, and 17 bases lay between the germline ends. The CDR3 totals 15 residues. Written as DNA, the CDR3 is TGCAGCGCCGAGTACGCCACCTCCGCCAAAAACATTCAGTACTTC. Protein product: CSAEYATSAKNIQYF.

The V and J genes are TRBV3-1 (or the pseudogene TRBV3-2) and TRBJ2-7; D unresolved. Trimming removed 4 bases at V and 1 base at J, with 11 bases between. Germline CDR1 is LGHDT and CDR2 is YNNKEL (reference sequence). This CDR3 spans 14 amino acids. CDR3 DNA sequence: TGTGCCAGCAGCCCCTTCGGCAGTTCCTACGAGCAGTACTTC. Amino acids: CASSPFGSSYEQYF.

The V call is TRBV30, the J call TRBJ2-3, with D tentatively TRBD1 (6 bases). The length of the CDR3 is 13 residues. V was trimmed by 5 bases and J by 5 bases, leaving 14 bases between them. Per germline, CDR1 GTSNPN and CDR2 SVGIG (reference sequence). The CDR3 sequence is CAWRPWGLDTQYF. The CDR3 DNA follows: TGTGCCTGGCGGCCTTGGGGGCTAGATACGCAGTATTTT.

The chain carries TRBV5-8 and TRBJ1-2; tentative D call: TRBD1 (5 bases). The V gene lost 3 bases and the J gene lost 2 bases, with 8 bases spanning the gap. This CDR3 has 13 residues. Germline CDR1 and CDR2: SGHTS and YDEGEE. The DNA of the CDR3 is TGTGCCAGCAGCTCCAGGGCAAACTATGGCTACACCTTC. Translated: CASSSRANYGYTF.

The chain recombines TRBV7-9 with TRBJ2-1; TRBD2 matches 14 bases. Germline values: CDR1 SEHNR, CDR2 FQNEAQ (reference sequence). The junction had 10 bases not matched to a gene; V was cut back by 5 bases and J by 4 bases. CDR3 length: 18 amino acids. For the CDR3, the DNA is TGTGCCAGCAGCCCGGGACTAGCGGGAGAAGGGAAGTACAATGAGCAGTTCTTC. It specifies CASSPGLAGEGKYNEQFF.

This chain links TRBV6-5 with TRBJ2-1; 7 bases fit TRBD2. Germline trimming cut 6 bases from V and 8 bases from J; bases unmatched to any gene: 13. This CDR3 region has 15 residues. CDR1 MNHEY and CDR2 SVGAGI come from the germline V gene. The CDR3, as DNA: TGTGCCAGCAGACCTATGGGGGTGAGCGGGGATGAGCAGTTCTTC. This sequence encodes CASRPMGVSGDEQFF.

The V call is TRBV11-2, the J call TRBJ2-1, with TRBD2 identical over 9 bases. The germline V gene encodes CDR1 SGHAT and CDR2 FQNNGV. Germline trimming cut 6 bases from V and 3 bases from J; bases unmatched to any gene: 9. The CDR3 length is 16 residues. CDR3 region: CASSSGSHYDYNEQFF. CDR3 sequence (DNA): TGTGCCAGCAGTAGCGGGAGCCATTACGACTACAATGAGCAGTTCTTC.

This clone was counted a single time. This chain links TRBV30 with TRBJ2-6; unclear D gene. This CDR3 has 13 residues. The germline gives CDR1 GTSNPN, CDR2 SVGIG (reference sequence). V lost 3 bases and J 0 bases, leaving 3 bases between the germline ends. CDR3 amino acids: CAWRNSGANVLTF. As DNA, the CDR3 is TGTGCCTGGAGAAACTCTGGGGCCAACGTCCTGACTTTC.

The chain has TRBV5-1 and TRBJ2-2; perhaps D is TRBD1 or TRBD2 (6 bases each). Germline values: CDR1 SGHRS, CDR2 YFSETQ. CDR3 length: 14 residues. The V gene lost 1 base and the J gene lost 7 bases, with 11 bases spanning the gap. This CDR3 reads CASSLRGRGGELFF. CDR3 DNA: TGCGCCAGCAGCTTGCGGGGGCGTGGCGGGGAGCTGTTTTTT. Based on the CDR3 plus reference TRBV5-1 and TRBJ2-2, the full variable domain is KAGVTQTPRYLIKTRGQQVTLSCSPISGHRSVSWYQQTPGQGLQFLFEYFSETQRNKGNFPGRFSGRQFSNSRSEMNVSTLELGDSALYLCASSLRGRGGELFFGEGSRLTVL.

V and J are TRBV21-1 and TRBJ1-2. TRBV21-1 is noted as a pseudogene. CDR3 length equals 14 residues. This CDR3 reads CATRRGGPSYGYTF. The CDR3 coding sequence is TGTGCCACTCGCCGAGGGGGGCCCTCGTATGGCTACACCTTC.

This chain joins TRBV4-2 and TRBJ2-7, with D unclear. This CDR3 has 13 amino acids. Per germline, CDR1 LGHNA and CDR2 YNFKEQ. V was clipped by 0 bases and J by 2 bases, with 5 bases between them. The CDR3 sequence is CASSQDQAYEQYF. For the CDR3, the DNA is TGTGCCAGCAGCCAAGATCAGGCCTACGAGCAGTACTTC.

This clone ranks as medium-sized. V gene TRBV30 combines with J gene TRBJ1-2; a weak D match, TRBD1 (6 bases). From germline, CDR1 is GTSNPN and CDR2 SVGIG (reference sequence). The CDR3 is made up of 12 amino acids. The V end lost 3 bases, the J end lost 7 bases, and 12 bases lay between the germline ends. The CDR3 bases are TGTGCCTGGAGGGTTGGGGGCGGTGGCTACACCTTC. It translates to CAWRVGGGGYTF.

V gene TRBV7-9 combines with J gene TRBJ1-5, with TRBD1 as a possible D gene (5 bases). The CDR3 is made up of 19 amino acids. V was trimmed by 3 bases and J by 0 bases, leaving 21 bases between them. The V gene's germline CDR1 is SEHNR and CDR2 FQNEAQ (reference sequence). The CDR3 sequence: CASSLVATTGPHSNQPQHF. CDR3 sequence (DNA): TGTGCCAGCAGCTTGGTAGCCACAACAGGACCGCATAGCAATCAGCCCCAGCATTTT.

This sequence joins TRBV2 and TRBJ2-3; D is unclear. The V gene lost 7 bases and the J gene lost 6 bases, with 11 bases spanning the gap. The germline gives CDR1 SNHLY, CDR2 FYNNEI. The CDR3 runs 12 residues. In DNA form, the CDR3 reads TGTGCCAGCAACCCGAGTAGGGATACGCAGTATTTT. This gives the protein CASNPSRDTQYF.

The chain recombines TRBV20-1 with TRBJ1-5; D not certain. CDR3 length: 12 residues. Per germline, CDR1 DFQATT and CDR2 SNEGSKA (reference sequence). Between the trimmed V and J ends, which lost 3 bases and 4 bases, there was a span of 7 bases. CDR3 sequence: CSASTSNQPQHF. DNA for the CDR3: TGCAGTGCTAGTACTAGTAATCAGCCCCAGCATTTT.

The chain carries TRBV5-1 and TRBJ1-3; D perhaps matches TRBD1 (5 bases). Germline V CDR1 and CDR2: SGHRS, YFSETQ. The CDR3 has 14 residues. Trimming removed 6 bases at V and 0 bases at J, with 10 bases between. CDR3 DNA sequence: TGCGCCAGCACGGACGGGACCTCTGGAAACACCATATATTTT. This sequence encodes CASTDGTSGNTIYF.

The chain carries TRBV3-1 (or the pseudogene TRBV3-2) and TRBJ2-7; TRBD1 matches at 10 bases. Germline V gene lookup returns CDR1 LGHDT and CDR2 YNNKEL (reference sequence). This CDR3 is 14 amino acids long. The trim removed 3 bases at V and 7 bases at J, leaving 6 bases unmatched. CDR3 nucleotides: TGTGCCAGCAGCCATGTGGACAGGGGGAGAGAGCAGTACTTC. This gives the protein CASSHVDRGREQYF.

Here the CDR3 DNA reads TGTGCCATCAAGCGGAATCCTACTATCGATGGCTACACCTTC. Its translation: CAIKRNPTIDGYTF. This chain joins TRBV6-5 and TRBJ1-2, with D uncertain. With 10 bases removed from V and 6 bases from J, the gap between germline ends came to 21 bases. This CDR3 is built from 14 residues. Germline assignment: CDR1 MNHEY and CDR2 SVGAGI.

The V call is TRBV19, the J call TRBJ1-4, with 9 bases fitting TRBD1. Germline CDR1 is LNHDA and CDR2 is SQIVND (reference sequence). The CDR3 contains 17 residues. Germline trimming cut 4 bases from V and 7 bases from J; bases unmatched to any gene: 13. CDR3 sequence reads: CASSTPPTGGRGEKLFF. The CDR3 DNA follows: TGTGCCAGTAGTACCCCCCCCACAGGGGGCAGGGGTGAAAAACTGTTTTTT.

V usage is TRBV30 and J usage is TRBJ1-2, with D unclear. Trimming cost V 1 base and J 4 bases, with 10 bases left between them. CDR3 length: 13 residues. Per germline, CDR1 GTSNPN and CDR2 SVGIG (reference sequence). CDR3 in amino acids: CAWSGGNFYGYTF. CDR3 DNA: TGTGCCTGGAGTGGAGGGAATTTCTATGGCTACACCTTC.

The DNA for the CDR3 is TGTGCCAGCAGCTTACAGGGACATCGACCTGGCTACACCTTC. Its protein product is CASSLQGHRPGYTF. This chain connects TRBV7-2 to TRBJ1-2, with D perhaps TRBD1 (6 bases). V gave up 2 bases and J gave up 7 bases, with 14 bases separating them. This CDR3 is 14 amino acids long. Germline V gene lookup returns CDR1 SGHTA and CDR2 FQGNSA.

This clone occurred a few times. The CDR3 loop reads CASSQVPTGDDTEAFF. CDR3 in DNA: TGTGCCAGCAGCCAAGTCCCGACAGGGGATGACACTGAAGCTTTCTTT. The chain uses TRBV3-1 (or the pseudogene TRBV3-2) and TRBJ1-1; the match to TRBD1 covers 8 bases. J was trimmed by 3 bases and V by 1 base; bases with no gene match: 7. This CDR3 region has 16 residues. Germline-derived CDR1 and CDR2 are LGHDT and YNNKEL (reference sequence).